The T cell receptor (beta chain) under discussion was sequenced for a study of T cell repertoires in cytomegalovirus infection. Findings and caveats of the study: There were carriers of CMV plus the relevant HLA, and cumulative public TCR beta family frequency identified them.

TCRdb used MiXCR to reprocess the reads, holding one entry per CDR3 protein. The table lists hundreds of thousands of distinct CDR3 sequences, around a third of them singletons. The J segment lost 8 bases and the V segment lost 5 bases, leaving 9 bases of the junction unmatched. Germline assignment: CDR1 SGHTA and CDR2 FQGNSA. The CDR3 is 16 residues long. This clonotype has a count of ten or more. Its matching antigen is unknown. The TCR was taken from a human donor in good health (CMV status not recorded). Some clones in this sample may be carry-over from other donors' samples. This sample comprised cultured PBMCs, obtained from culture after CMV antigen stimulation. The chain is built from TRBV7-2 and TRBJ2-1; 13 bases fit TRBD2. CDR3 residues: CASSAGLAGLAHEQFF. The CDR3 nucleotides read TGTGCCAGCAGCGCGGGACTAGCGGGACTGGCGCATGAGCAGTTCTTC. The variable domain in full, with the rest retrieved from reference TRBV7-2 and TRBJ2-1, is GAGVSQSPSNKVTEKGKDVELRCDPISGHTALYWYRQSLGQGLEFLIYFQGNSAPDKSGLPSDRFSAERTGGSVSTLTIQRTQQEDSAVYLCASSAGLAGLAHEQFFGPGTRLTVL.